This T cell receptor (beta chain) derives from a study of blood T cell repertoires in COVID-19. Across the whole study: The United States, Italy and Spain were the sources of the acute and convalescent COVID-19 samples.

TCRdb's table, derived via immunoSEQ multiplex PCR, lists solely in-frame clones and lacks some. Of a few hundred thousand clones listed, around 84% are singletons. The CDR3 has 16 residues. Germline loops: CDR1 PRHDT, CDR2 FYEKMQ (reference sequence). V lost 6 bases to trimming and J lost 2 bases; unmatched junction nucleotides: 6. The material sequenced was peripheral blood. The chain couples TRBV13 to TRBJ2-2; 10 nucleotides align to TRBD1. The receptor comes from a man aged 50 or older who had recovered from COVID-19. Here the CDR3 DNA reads TGTGCCAGCAGTACCGGGACAGGGGTCAACACCGGGGAGCTGTTTTTT. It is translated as CASSTGTGVNTGELFF.